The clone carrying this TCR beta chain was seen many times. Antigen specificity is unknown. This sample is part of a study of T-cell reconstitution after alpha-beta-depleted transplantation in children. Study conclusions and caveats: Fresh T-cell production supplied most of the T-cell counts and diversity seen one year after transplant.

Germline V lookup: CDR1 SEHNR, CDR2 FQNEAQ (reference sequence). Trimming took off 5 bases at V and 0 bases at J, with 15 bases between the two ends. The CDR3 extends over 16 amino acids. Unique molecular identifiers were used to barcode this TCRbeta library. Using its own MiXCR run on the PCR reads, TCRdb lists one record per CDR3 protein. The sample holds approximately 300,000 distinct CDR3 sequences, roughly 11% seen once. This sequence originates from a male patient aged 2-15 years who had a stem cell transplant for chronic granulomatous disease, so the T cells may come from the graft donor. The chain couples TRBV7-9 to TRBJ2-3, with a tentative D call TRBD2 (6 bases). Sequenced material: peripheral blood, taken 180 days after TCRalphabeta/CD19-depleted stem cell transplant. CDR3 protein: CASSPSLARSTDTQYF. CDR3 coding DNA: TGTGCCAGCAGCCCGTCACTAGCCCGGAGCACAGATACGCAGTATTTT. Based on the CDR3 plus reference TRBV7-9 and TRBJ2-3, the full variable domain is DTGVSQNPRHKITKRGQNVTFRCDPISEHNRLYWYRQTLGQGPEFLTYFQNEAQLEKSRLLSDRFSAERPKGSFSTLEIQRTEQGDSAMYLCASSPSLARSTDTQYFGPGTRLTVL.